This paragraph covers one T cell receptor (beta chain) sequence. Its target is not known. The V gene end was trimmed by 6 bases and the J gene end by 8 bases; junction bases not matched to a gene: 10. This CDR3 is 14 amino acids long. Looked up from germline, CDR1 is SGDLS and CDR2 is YYNGEE. This entry is derived from a study of immune cell composition in non-small cell lung cancer. The protocol was immunoSEQ multiplex PCR, while the TCRdb copy is restricted to in-frame clones and leaves out a portion. The repertoire consists of some 16,000 clones, with more than 60% occurring once and the leading ten covering around 9.7%. The normal lung sample lay at least 3 cm, and maximally far, from the tumour. Frozen unsorted single-cell suspensions supplied the genomic DNA. Study results and caveats: Tumour TCR-beta clonality showed no significant link to smoking pack-years. In adenocarcinoma, maximal tumour-associated clone frequency tracked TIL tumour reactivity.

This sample also belongs to another study, concerning CD4 T cells in lung cancer. This second report adds: Blood T cells were screened for responses to candidate mutation neoepitopes.

The TCR was taken from a human donor with non-small cell lung cancer. This chain uses TRBV9 with TRBJ2-3, with TRBD2 matching 9 bases. The sample taken for sequencing was non-adjacent lung tissue. CDR3: CASTTAGGLGTQYF. In DNA form, the CDR3 reads TGTGCCAGCACAACGGCGGGAGGGCTAGGTACGCAGTATTTT.